These T cell receptor beta chains were read from a single sample in a study of shared T cell receptors in the human thymus. TCRdb's table, derived via immunoSEQ multiplex PCR, lists solely in-frame clones and lacks some. Counted here are hundreds of thousands of clones, 80% to 90% occurring once; the ten biggest clones make up about 0.0094%. These records were also assigned to another study, of human thymus T cells.

Material for sequencing was thymocytes. Receptors were obtained from a boy in the first two years of life with a congenital heart defect. The CDR3 runs from the conserved cysteine through the conserved F or W. The D gene is left open where the match is weak. Part of the rows lack a size; the others show once, few, many or a class for expanded clones.

TRBV27	NA	NA	TRBJ2-7	TGTGCCAGCAGTATCTCAGCCGAGGGCTACGAGCAGTACTTC	CASSISAEGYEQYF
TRBV19	NA	NA	TRBJ2-1	TGTGCCAGTAGTAACCGCGGGCCCGGGACTTACAATGAGCAGTTCTTC	CASSNRGPGTYNEQFF
TRBV7-2	NA	NA	TRBJ1-6	TGTGCCAGCAGCCAGGGGCCAGGGAAGGATTCACCCCTCCACTTT	CASSQGPGKDSPLHF
TRBV9	TRBD2	NA	TRBJ2-5	TGTGCCAGCAGCGTAGGGACTAGCGGGAAGGGGACCCAGTACTTC	CASSVGTSGKGTQYF
TRBV19	NA	few	TRBJ1-3	TGTGCCAGTAGTGGCGGCTCAAGCTCTGGAAACACCATATATTTT	CASSGGSSSGNTIYF
TRBV30	NA	NA	TRBJ1-5	TGTGCCTGGAGTCCGGATTGGGGGGACAATCAGCCCCAGCATTTT	CAWSPDWGDNQPQHF
TRBV28	TRBD1	NA	TRBJ2-7	TGTGCCAGCATAGACAGGGGATCGAAGACCTACGAGCAGTACTTC	CASIDRGSKTYEQYF
TRBV4-3	TRBD1	NA	TRBJ1-1	TGCGCCAGCAGCCAAGAGACAGGGGGGATGAACACTGAAGCTTTCTTT	CASSQETGGMNTEAFF
TRBV4-3	NA	NA	TRBJ1-3	TGCGCCAGCAGCCAAAATCCACCGAGGACATTCTCTGGAAACACCATATATTTT	CASSQNPPRTFSGNTIYF
TRBV6-1	NA	NA	TRBJ2-2	TGTGCCAGCATTGAGGTTGGACAGCTCTCCACCGGGGAGCTGTTTTTT	CASIEVGQLSTGELFF
TRBV28	TRBD2	once	TRBJ2-1	TGTGCCAGCAGTATAATAACCTTAGCGGGAGGGCTTAGTGAGCAGTTCTTC	CASSIITLAGGLSEQFF
TRBV5-4	NA	NA	TRBJ1-2	TGTGCCAGCTACCTAACACGGGAATCGGGGGTTTGCGGCTACACCTTC	CASYLTRESGVCGYTF
TRBV9	NA	NA	TRBJ1-4	TGTGCCAGCAGCGCACCGGGGGACCCTAATGAAAAACTGTTTTTT	CASSAPGDPNEKLFF
TRBV7-6	NA	NA	TRBJ1-1	TGTGCCAGCAGCCACCGAGGGTGGACTGAAGCTTTCTTT	CASSHRGWTEAFF
TRBV5-1	NA	once	TRBJ2-3	TGCGCCAGCAGCCCCCGGGACTTACTCCCCATACCTAGCACAGATACGCAGTATTTT	CASSPRDLLPIPSTDTQYF
TRBV5-4	TRBD1	NA	TRBJ1-2	TGTGCCAGCAGCGCAACACAGGGGGCGGCGAGCTATGGCTACACCTTC	CASSATQGAASYGYTF
TRBV7-2	TRBD2	NA	TRBJ2-1	TGTGCCAGCAGCTTTCCTAAGAGCGGGAGGATAGGCAATGAGCAGTTCTTC	CASSFPKSGRIGNEQFF
TRBV14	NA	NA	TRBJ2-7	TGTGCCAGCAGCCAAGCCGGGGTTAGCGAGCAGTACTTC	CASSQAGVSEQYF
TRBV27	TRBD1	NA	TRBJ1-2	TGTGCCAGCAGGACAGGGATAGAGGGCTACACCTTC	CASRTGIEGYTF
TRBV28	TRBD1	NA	TRBJ1-2	TGTGCCAGCAGCCGGACAGGAACTTATGGCTACACCTTC	CASSRTGTYGYTF
TRBV9	NA	NA	TRBJ1-5	TGTGCCAGCAGCGTAGCCCCGGAGGGCCAGCCCCAGCATTTT	CASSVAPEGQPQHF
TRBV6-5	NA	once	TRBJ1-4	TGTGCCAGCCGAGTTCTGCTGTTTTTT	CASRVLLFF
TRBV7-2	NA	NA	TRBJ2-5	TGTGCCAGCAGCTTGGCAAACCGACTAGTGAAGACCCAGTACTTC	CASSLANRLVKTQYF
TRBV6-1	TRBD1	NA	TRBJ1-1	TGTGCCAGCAGTTCCTGGGACAGGGTGCACGCTTTCTTT	CASSSWDRVHAFF
TRBV28	NA	NA	TRBJ1-1	TGTGCCAGCAGTTTGAGGGGGTTAAGCACTGAAGCTTTCTTT	CASSLRGLSTEAFF
TRBV11-3	NA	NA	TRBJ2-1	TGTGCCAGCAGCTTCTACGGGGACAATGAGCAGTTCTTC	CASSFYGDNEQFF
TRBV29-1	TRBD1	few	TRBJ1-4	TGCAGCTCAATACAGGGGAATAATGAAAAACTGTTTTTT	CSSIQGNNEKLFF
TRBV29-1	TRBD1	NA	TRBJ2-7	TGCAGCGTTCGGACAGGGAGTTCCTACGAGCAGTACTTC	CSVRTGSSYEQYF
TRBV5-1	TRBD2	NA	TRBJ2-5	TGCGCCAGCCGGGTGGCGGGAGAAAAGACCCAGTACTTC	CASRVAGEKTQYF
TRBV10-1	NA	once	TRBJ2-3	TGCGCCAGCAGTGAGGCGAAATGGACAGATACGCAGTATTTT	CASSEAKWTDTQYF
TRBV6-6	NA	NA	TRBJ1-5	TGTGCCAGCAGTTACCTAAGACTGTCGGGAGGTCAGCCCCAGCATTTT	CASSYLRLSGGQPQHF
TRBV7-9	TRBD2	NA	TRBJ2-4	TGTGCCAGCAGCTTACTGGTGAGCGGGGGTAAGGTCATTCAGTACTTC	CASSLLVSGGKVIQYF
TRBV6-6	TRBD1	NA	TRBJ1-6	TGTGCCAGCAGTTACTCCCGGGACAGGGGTAATTCACCCCTCCACTTT	CASSYSRDRGNSPLHF
TRBV2	NA	NA	TRBJ2-7	TGTGCCAGCAGTGATGGAGTGGACAGCTCCTACGAGCAGTACTTC	CASSDGVDSSYEQYF
TRBV5-6	NA	NA	TRBJ2-3	TGTGCCAGCAGCAGAAAGGGAGTCGGAGAAGAGTTAACAGATACGCAGTATTTT	CASSRKGVGEELTDTQYF
TRBV28	TRBD1	NA	TRBJ2-7	TGTGCCAGCAGAGACAGGGTCTACGAGCAGTACTTC	CASRDRVYEQYF
TRBV7-6	TRBD2	NA	TRBJ2-7	TGTGCCAGCAGCTTATTAAGGCTAGCGGGACCTTTCGCCTACGAGCAGTACTTC	CASSLLRLAGPFAYEQYF
TRBV4-1	TRBD2	NA	TRBJ2-2	TGCGCCAGCAGCGACGGACTAGCGGAGGATGGCGGGGAGCTGTTTTTT	CASSDGLAEDGGELFF
TRBV5-6	NA	once	TRBJ2-3	TGTGCCAGCAGCTTGGGGCTAGCGTCGGATACGCAGTATTTT	CASSLGLASDTQYF
TRBV9	TRBD1	NA	TRBJ1-5	TGTGCCAGCAGCCCAGGGGGGACAGGGATCAATCAGCCCCAGCATTTT	CASSPGGTGINQPQHF
TRBV7-2	TRBD1	once	TRBJ2-3	TGTGCCAGCAGCAATCGACAGGGGGACTCTGCCGCAGATACGCAGTATTTT	CASSNRQGDSAADTQYF
TRBV4-1	NA	once	TRBJ1-2	TGCGCCAGCAGCCAAGTACAGGGACCTAACTATGGCTACACCTTC	CASSQVQGPNYGYTF
TRBV4-3	TRBD1	NA	TRBJ1-1	TGCGCCAGCAGCCAAGATAGGGGGCAAAACCGCGGAGCTTTCTTT	CASSQDRGQNRGAFF
TRBV5-1	NA	NA	TRBJ1-2	TGCGCCAGCAGCTTGGGATACAGCTATGGCTACACCTTC	CASSLGYSYGYTF
TRBV29-1	NA	NA	TRBJ2-5	TGCAGCGTCGTACGGTGGGCTCAAGAGACCCAGTACTTC	CSVVRWAQETQYF
TRBV11-2	NA	once	TRBJ2-3	TGTGCCAGCAGCGATGAGGGGGCAGATACGCAGTATTTT	CASSDEGADTQYF
TRBV19	NA	NA	TRBJ2-5	TGTGCCAGTAGTATGGAGGTGGGTGAGCAGTACTTC	CASSMEVGEQYF